A selection of T cell receptor beta chains follows, all from one sample in a study of shared clonotypes between healthy human individuals. The assay was immunoSEQ multiplex PCR, and TCRdb's table has in-frame clones only and misses some. The data hold around 2,000,000 clones, with around 95% observed a single time. The sample taken for sequencing was naive CD4+ T cells sorted from blood. The receptor source for this set is a man younger than 35 in good health. CDR3s include the opening cysteine and the closing phenylalanine or tryptophan. D genes are given only for firm matches. Expanded clones are given a class, and other clones once, few, many or no size at all.

j_call,v_call,clone_size,d_call,cdr3_nt,cdr3_aa
TRBJ1-5,TRBV5-1,-,-,TGCGCCAGCAGCTTGGACAGCGGGTCGGGTCAGCCCCAGCATTTT,CASSLDSGSGQPQHF
TRBJ2-5,TRBV6-1,-,-,TGTGCCAGCAGGTGGGGGAAAGAGACCCAGTACTTC,CASRWGKETQYF
TRBJ2-3,TRBV7-9,-,TRBD1,TGTGCCAGCAGAAGGGACAGTCAGTCCCCCCCAGATACGCAGTATTTT,CASRRDSQSPPDTQYF
TRBJ1-1,TRBV10-1,once,-,TGCGCCAGCAGTGAGAAAGCGCAGAACACTGAAGCTTTCTTT,CASSEKAQNTEAFF
TRBJ2-7,TRBV28,-,-,TGTGCCAGCAGTCCGGGGGACAGACTCTCCTACGAGCAGTACTTC,CASSPGDRLSYEQYF
TRBJ2-5,TRBV18,-,TRBD2,TGTGCCAGCTCACCGACTAGCGGACAAGAGACCCAGTACTTC,CASSPTSGQETQYF
TRBJ2-7,TRBV7-2,once,TRBD1,TGTGCCAGCAGCTTAGTGACAGGGGGACTCGAGCAGTACTTC,CASSLVTGGLEQYF
TRBJ1-3,TRBV9,-,-,TGTGCCAGCAGCCCGGAGGGTCCTCAAAAATCGAACACCATATATTTT,CASSPEGPQKSNTIYF
TRBJ2-3,TRBV7-7,-,TRBD1,TGTGCTAGCAGCCAAAACAGGGGAACAGATACGCAGTATTTT,CASSQNRGTDTQYF
TRBJ1-4,TRBV6-1,-,TRBD1,TGTGCCAGCAGCCAGGGGGCCTATGAAAAACTGTTTTTT,CASSQGAYEKLFF
TRBJ2-7,TRBV6-5,-,TRBD2,TGTGCCAGCACCCGACTAGCGGGGAACTACGAGCAGTACTTC,CASTRLAGNYEQYF
TRBJ1-1,TRBV7-2,-,TRBD1,TGTGCCAGCAGCCTCTCCGGGACAGGGGGGAACACTGAAGCTTTCTTT,CASSLSGTGGNTEAFF
TRBJ2-7,TRBV6-6,-,-,TGTGCCAGCAGTTACGGTACAGGTCAGTTCTCCTACGAGCAGTACTTC,CASSYGTGQFSYEQYF
TRBJ1-5,TRBV5-1,-,TRBD1,TGCGCCAGCAGCACTCAGGGGGATCAGCCCCAGCATTTT,CASSTQGDQPQHF
TRBJ1-5,TRBV7-7,-,-,TGTGCTAGCAGCTTAGTTATGGAGCCCCAGCATTTT,CASSLVMEPQHF
TRBJ2-5,TRBV10-2,-,TRBD2,TGCGCCAGCATTGGACTAGCGGGTTCGAGAGAGACCCAGTACTTC,CASIGLAGSRETQYF
TRBJ2-3,TRBV7-9,-,-,TGTGCCAGCAGCTTAACGCAGGGTACAGATACGCAGTATTTT,CASSLTQGTDTQYF
TRBJ1-5,TRBV9,few,-,TGTGCCAGCAGCGTAGGGCAGAGCAATCAGCCCCAGCATTTT,CASSVGQSNQPQHF
TRBJ2-3,TRBV5-4,-,-,TGTGCCAGCAGCACTGGGGGGGCTCGCACAGATACGCAGTATTTT,CASSTGGARTDTQYF
TRBJ2-3,TRBV15,-,-,TGTGCCACCAGCAGAGAGCGAGGGGGCACAGATACGCAGTATTTT,CATSRERGGTDTQYF
TRBJ2-7,TRBV6-5,-,TRBD1,TGTGCCAGCAGTCCGACAGGGGCCTACGAGCAGTACTTC,CASSPTGAYEQYF
TRBJ1-2,TRBV10-3,once,-,TGTGCCATCAGTGATTCTGTTGGGTTTGGCTACACCTTC,CAISDSVGFGYTF
TRBJ2-7,TRBV6-6,-,-,TGTGCCAGCAGTTACGGGACCGGGACTGCCACCTACGAGCAGTACTTC,CASSYGTGTATYEQYF
TRBJ1-5,TRBV7-8,-,-,TGTGCCAGCAGCTCCATGAGGCCTCCTCGGGAGAGCAATCAGCCCCAGCATTTT,CASSSMRPPRESNQPQHF
TRBJ2-2,TRBV5-1,once,-,TGCGCCAGCAGCCGCGGACCCGGCGGGGAGCTGTTTTTT,CASSRGPGGELFF
TRBJ2-5,TRBV9,-,TRBD2,TGTGCCAGCAGCGTAGCTATTAGCGGGGGGCAAGAGACCCAGTACTTC,CASSVAISGGQETQYF
TRBJ1-4,TRBV30,-,-,TGTGCCTGGAGTGTCTTGGGAACGGCTAATGAAAAACTGTTTTTT,CAWSVLGTANEKLFF
TRBJ1-1,TRBV18,once,-,TGTGCCAGCTTTGGTCAGGGACTTGAAGCTTTCTTT,CASFGQGLEAFF
TRBJ2-7,TRBV27,-,-,TGTGCCAGCAGTGCCACCGGGGATGGATCCTACGAGCAGTACTTC,CASSATGDGSYEQYF
TRBJ2-6,TRBV7-9,-,-,TGTGCCAGCAGCTCCCCAGGGGCTGGGGCCAACGTCCTGACTTTC,CASSSPGAGANVLTF
TRBJ1-5,TRBV6-1,-,-,TGTGCCAGCAGTTCTGGCCCTTATAGCAATCAGCCCCAGCATTTT,CASSSGPYSNQPQHF
TRBJ1-4,TRBV27,-,-,TGTGCCAGCAGTTTATCGGTGGAGAGAAAACTGTTTTTT,CASSLSVERKLFF
TRBJ1-1,TRBV27,-,-,TGTGCCAGCAGCCTAACACCTCGACATAGGGACACTGAAGCTTTCTTT,CASSLTPRHRDTEAFF
TRBJ2-2,TRBV10-3,-,-,TGTGCCATCAATCGTGGACAGATTGACGCCGGGGAGCTGTTTTTT,CAINRGQIDAGELFF
TRBJ2-7,TRBV29-1,-,-,TGCAGCGTTTCGTGGGGGCCAAACGAGCAGTACTTC,CSVSWGPNEQYF
TRBJ2-7,TRBV11-2,-,-,TGTGCCAGCAGCCCGATTTACATGAGGGGTTCCTACGAGCAGTACTTC,CASSPIYMRGSYEQYF
TRBJ2-5,TRBV10-3,-,-,TGTGCCATCAGTGGTGGGAGCCAAGAGACCCAGTACTTC,CAISGGSQETQYF
TRBJ1-2,TRBV4-1,-,-,TGCGCCAGCAGAGGGGGGGGCTATGGCTACACCTTC,CASRGGGYGYTF
TRBJ1-1,TRBV6-1,-,-,TGTGCCAGCAGGGTTTTGGAGGGGAACACTGAAGCTTTCTTT,CASRVLEGNTEAFF
TRBJ2-1,TRBV30,-,TRBD2,TGTGCCTGGAGTGTAGGACTAGCGGGTCACAATGAGCAGTTCTTC,CAWSVGLAGHNEQFF
TRBJ1-4,TRBV4-1,-,TRBD1,TGCGCCAGCAGCCACCCGGGACAGGGGAGTGAAAAACTGTTTTTT,CASSHPGQGSEKLFF
TRBJ1-1,TRBV25-1,-,-,TGTGCCAGCAAAGGGTCTGGGGGGCACACTGAAGCTTTCTTT,CASKGSGGHTEAFF
TRBJ2-7,TRBV7-2,-,TRBD2,TGTGCCAGCAGCTTAGCGGCGGGGGGCTACGAGCAGTACTTC,CASSLAAGGYEQYF
TRBJ2-7,TRBV7-9,-,-,TGTGCCAGCAGCCGGAACGGACAACCTGGGGACGAGCAGTACTTC,CASSRNGQPGDEQYF
TRBJ2-3,TRBV11-2,-,-,TGTGCCAGCAGCTTAGGTGGGACAGCTGCGGGAACAGATACGCAGTATTTT,CASSLGGTAAGTDTQYF
TRBJ1-2,TRBV5-6,-,TRBD1,TGTGCCAGCAGCTGGGACTCCGGGACAGGGGGCTATGGTGGCTACACCTTC,CASSWDSGTGGYGGYTF
TRBJ2-5,TRBV28,-,-,TGTGCCAGCAGTTTTGGTAGGGAAGAGACCCAGTACTTC,CASSFGREETQYF
TRBJ2-5,TRBV30,-,-,TGTGCCTGCCGGGGGGCAGAGACCCAGTACTTC,CACRGAETQYF
TRBJ1-2,TRBV7-9,-,TRBD1,TGTGCCAGCAGCTTGGGGACAGGGGACTATGGCTACACCTTC,CASSLGTGDYGYTF
TRBJ1-2,TRBV7-2,-,TRBD1,TGTGCCAGCAGCAAGGGACAGGGGGTCCCCGCAGCGGGCTACACCTTC,CASSKGQGVPAAGYTF
TRBJ1-1,TRBV10-3,-,-,TGTGCCATCACCATGACAGACCTCCAGACTGAAGCTTTCTTT,CAITMTDLQTEAFF
TRBJ1-3,TRBV6-5,-,-,TGTGCCAGCAGTTACTCGGTTGGAAACACCATATATTTT,CASSYSVGNTIYF
TRBJ1-1,TRBV5-1,-,-,TGCGCCAGCAGCTTGTGGGGGAGCTTGAACACTGAAGCTTTCTTT,CASSLWGSLNTEAFF
TRBJ2-2,TRBV6-6,-,-,TGTGCCAGCAGAAAGCAGGGAGGAAGCACCGGGGAGCTGTTTTTT,CASRKQGGSTGELFF
TRBJ1-5,TRBV7-2,-,-,TGTGCCAGCAGCTCCTCGGGGACTAAAAATCAGCCCCAGCATTTT,CASSSSGTKNQPQHF
TRBJ2-7,TRBV30,-,-,TGTGCCTGTTTAGCTCTGCCACAGTACTTC,CACLALPQYF
TRBJ1-3,TRBV10-3,once,-,TGTGCCATCAGTGGCACAGATTCTGGAAACACCATATATTTT,CAISGTDSGNTIYF
TRBJ2-2,TRBV6-5,-,-,TGTGCCAGCAAGGAGCGGAACACCGGGGAGCTGTTTTTT,CASKERNTGELFF
TRBJ1-2,TRBV10-3,-,TRBD1,TGTGCCATCAGTGGGTTTCCGGGACAGGGAGGAAACTATGGCTACACCTTC,CAISGFPGQGGNYGYTF